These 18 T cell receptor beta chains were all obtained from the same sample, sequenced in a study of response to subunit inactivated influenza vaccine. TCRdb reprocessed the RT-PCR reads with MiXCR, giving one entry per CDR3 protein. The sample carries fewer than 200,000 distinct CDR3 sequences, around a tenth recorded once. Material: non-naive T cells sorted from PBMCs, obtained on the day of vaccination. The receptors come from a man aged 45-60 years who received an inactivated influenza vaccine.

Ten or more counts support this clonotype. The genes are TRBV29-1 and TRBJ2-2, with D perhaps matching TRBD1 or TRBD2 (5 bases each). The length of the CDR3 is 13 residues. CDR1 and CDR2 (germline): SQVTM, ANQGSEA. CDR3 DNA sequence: TGCAACCCACGGGACGGGAACACCGGGGAGCTGTTTTTT. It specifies CNPRDGNTGELFF.

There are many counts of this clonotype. The CDR3 DNA is TGTGCCAGCAGCTCCCTTGACAGGGGGCTCTACGAGCAGTACTTC. It is translated as CASSSLDRGLYEQYF. The chain carries TRBV28 and TRBJ2-7; 10 bases map to TRBD1. The CDR3 sequence is 15 residues long. Germline V gene lookup returns CDR1 MDHEN and CDR2 SYDVKM. V shed 6 bases, J shed 3 bases, and the junction held 8 bases outside the gene matches.

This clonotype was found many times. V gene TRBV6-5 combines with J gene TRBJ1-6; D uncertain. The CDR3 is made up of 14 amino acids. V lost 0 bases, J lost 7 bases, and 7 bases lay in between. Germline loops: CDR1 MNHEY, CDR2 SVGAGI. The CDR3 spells CASSYSRGNSPLHF. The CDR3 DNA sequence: TGTGCCAGCAGTTACTCGAGAGGCAATTCACCCCTCCACTTT.

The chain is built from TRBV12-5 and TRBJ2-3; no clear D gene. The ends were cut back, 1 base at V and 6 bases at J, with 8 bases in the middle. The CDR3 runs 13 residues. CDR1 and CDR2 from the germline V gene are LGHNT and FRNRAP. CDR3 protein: CASGLGGRDTQYF. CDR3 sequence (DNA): TGTGCTAGTGGTTTGGGTGGTAGGGATACGCAGTATTTT. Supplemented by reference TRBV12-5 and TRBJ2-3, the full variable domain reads DARVTQTPRHKVTEMGQEVTMRCQPILGHNTVFWYRQTMMQGLELLAYFRNRAPLDDSGMPKDRFSAEMPDATLATLKIQPSEPRDSAVYFCASGLGGRDTQYFGPGTRLTVL.

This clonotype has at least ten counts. The CDR3 reads CSAIRGGNQPQHF. CDR3 in DNA: TGCAGTGCTATAAGGGGGGGAAATCAGCCCCAGCATTTT. The V and J genes are TRBV20-1 and TRBJ1-5; D might be TRBD1 (6 bases). CDR3 size: 13 residues. Germline CDR1 reads DFQATT; CDR2 reads SNEGSKA (reference sequence). The germline V and J ends were trimmed by 4 bases and 4 bases, with 11 bases remaining between them.

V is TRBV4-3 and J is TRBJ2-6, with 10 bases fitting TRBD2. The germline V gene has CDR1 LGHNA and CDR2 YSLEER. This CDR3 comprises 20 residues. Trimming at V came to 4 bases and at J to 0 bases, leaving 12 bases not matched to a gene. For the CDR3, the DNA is TGCGCCAGCAGCCCCCGTAGAGTAGCGGGAGGCGACTCTGGGGCCAACGTCCTGACTTTC. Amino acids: CASSPRRVAGGDSGANVLTF.

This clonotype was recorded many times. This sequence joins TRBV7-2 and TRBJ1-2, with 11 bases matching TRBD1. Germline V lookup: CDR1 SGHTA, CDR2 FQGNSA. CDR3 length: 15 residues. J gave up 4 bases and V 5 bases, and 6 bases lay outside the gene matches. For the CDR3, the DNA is TGTGCCAGCAGCGTGGGACAGGGGGTCGGCTATGGCTACACCTTC. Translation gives CASSVGQGVGYGYTF.

The CDR3 coding sequence is TGTGCCAGCAGGCCGGGACAGAGTAGTTCAGATACGCAGTATTTT. This gives the protein CASRPGQSSSDTQYF. The chain carries TRBV2 and TRBJ2-3; 7 nucleotides align to TRBD1. V lost 6 bases, J lost 4 bases, and 10 bases stayed unmatched. Looked up from germline, CDR1 is SNHLY and CDR2 is FYNNEI. This CDR3 region has 15 residues. Supplemented by reference TRBV2 and TRBJ2-3, the full variable domain reads EPEVTQTPSHQVTQMGQEVILRCVPISNHLYFYWYRQILGQKVEFLVSFYNNEISEKSEIFDDQFSVERPDGSNFTLKIRSTKLEDSAMYFCASRPGQSSSDTQYFGPGTRLTVL.

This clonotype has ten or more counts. The chain's CDR3 is CSVLGGRGSHEQYF. The CDR3 DNA is TGCAGTGTCCTAGGTGGCAGGGGAAGCCACGAGCAGTACTTC. The chain has TRBV20-1 and TRBJ2-7; a weak D match, TRBD1 (6 bases). CDR1 and CDR2 (germline): DFQATT, SNEGSKA (reference sequence). Trimming cost V 7 bases and J 5 bases, with 21 bases left between them. The CDR3 covers 14 residues.

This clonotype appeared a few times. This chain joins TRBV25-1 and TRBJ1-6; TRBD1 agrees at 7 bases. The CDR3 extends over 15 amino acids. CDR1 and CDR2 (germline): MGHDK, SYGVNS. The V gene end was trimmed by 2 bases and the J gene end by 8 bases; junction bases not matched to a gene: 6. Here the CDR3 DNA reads TGTGCCAGCAGTGAACGACAGGGAATGGATTCACCCCTCCACTTT. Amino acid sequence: CASSERQGMDSPLHF.

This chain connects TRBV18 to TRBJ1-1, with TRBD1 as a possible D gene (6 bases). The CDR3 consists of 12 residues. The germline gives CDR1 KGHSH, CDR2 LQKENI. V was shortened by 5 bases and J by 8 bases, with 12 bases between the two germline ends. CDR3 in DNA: TGTGCCAGCTCAGACGGGGGCCCCGAAGCTTTCTTT. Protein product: CASSDGGPEAFF.

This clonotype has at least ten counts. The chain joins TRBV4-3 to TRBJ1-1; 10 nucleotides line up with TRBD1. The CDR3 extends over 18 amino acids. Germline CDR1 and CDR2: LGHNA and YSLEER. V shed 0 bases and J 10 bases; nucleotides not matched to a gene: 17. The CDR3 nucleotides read TGCGCCAGCAGCCAAGATATGTGGGGATTCGGGGGACAGGGGCTAGCTTTCTTT. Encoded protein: CASSQDMWGFGGQGLAFF.

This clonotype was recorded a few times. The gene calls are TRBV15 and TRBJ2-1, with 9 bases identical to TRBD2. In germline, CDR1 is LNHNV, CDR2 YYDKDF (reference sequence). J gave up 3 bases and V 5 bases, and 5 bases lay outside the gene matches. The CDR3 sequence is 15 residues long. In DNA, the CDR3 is TGTGCCACCAGCGGACTAGCGAGCCGCTACAATGAGCAGTTCTTC. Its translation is CATSGLASRYNEQFF.

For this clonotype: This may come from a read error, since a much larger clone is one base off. CDR3 DNA sequence: TGCAGAGCTACCCGGACAGGGGAAGAAAAGACCCAGTACTTC. This translates into CRATRTGEEKTQYF. The genes are TRBV20-1 and TRBJ2-5; 9 nucleotides align to TRBD1. This CDR3 region has 14 residues. Germline V CDR1 and CDR2: DFQATT, SNEGSKA (reference sequence).

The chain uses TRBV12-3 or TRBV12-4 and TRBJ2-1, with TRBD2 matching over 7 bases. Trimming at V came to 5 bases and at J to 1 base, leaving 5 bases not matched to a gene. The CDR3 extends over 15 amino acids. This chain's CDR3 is CASSRTRASYNEQFF. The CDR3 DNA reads TGTGCCAGCAGTCGGACTAGAGCATCCTACAATGAGCAGTTCTTC.

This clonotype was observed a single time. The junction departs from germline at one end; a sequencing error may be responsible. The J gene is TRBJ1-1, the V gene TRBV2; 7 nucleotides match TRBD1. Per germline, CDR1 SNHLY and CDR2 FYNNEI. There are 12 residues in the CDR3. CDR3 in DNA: TGTGCCTGCAGTCGGGACAGCGAGGAAGCTTTCTTT. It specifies CACSRDSEEAFF.

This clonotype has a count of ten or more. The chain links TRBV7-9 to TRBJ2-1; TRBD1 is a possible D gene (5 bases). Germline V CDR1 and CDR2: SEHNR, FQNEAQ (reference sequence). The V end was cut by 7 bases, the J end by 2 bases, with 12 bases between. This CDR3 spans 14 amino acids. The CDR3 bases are TGTGCCAGCACCACCCAGGGCGCCTACAATGAGCAGTTCTTC. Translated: CASTTQGAYNEQFF.

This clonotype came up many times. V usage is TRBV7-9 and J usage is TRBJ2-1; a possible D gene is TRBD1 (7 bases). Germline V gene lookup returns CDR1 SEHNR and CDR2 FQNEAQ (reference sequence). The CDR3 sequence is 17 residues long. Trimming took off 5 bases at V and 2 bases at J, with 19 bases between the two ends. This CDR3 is CASSLDGGGPAYNEQFF. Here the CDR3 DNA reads TGTGCCAGCAGCCTCGACGGAGGGGGCCCTGCCTACAATGAGCAGTTCTTC.